In its sample, the clone carrying this T cell receptor (beta chain) was seen a few times. What it binds is unknown. The data stem from a study of human T cells and chemical hapten exposure. The wider study: Patch tests applied 0.01% DPC to the upper back and were scored after 6 days.

As to time point: patch test 2, 6 weeks after DPC sensitization. Treatment: therapeutic diphenylcyclopropenone sensitization with weekly scalp DPC. The study enrolled 18 to 70-year-old alopecia patients suitable for DPC. The study extracted total RNA from unfractionated whole blood. TCRdb re-called the RACE reads through MiXCR, storing one row per CDR3 protein. The table lists 25,000 to 30,000 distinct CDR3 sequences, around a tenth of them singletons. Study-wide findings and caveats: Alopecia in the donors means their immune response may deviate from healthy people's.

The CDR3 length is 19 residues. Germline-derived CDR1 and CDR2 are SEHNR and FQNEAQ (reference sequence). The V and J ends lost 5 bases and 3 bases, in that order; junction bases with no gene match: 17. This chain joins TRBV7-9 and TRBJ2-4, with 9 bases fitting TRBD2. The receptor comes from a man in his thirties or forties with alopecia areata. Some clones in this sample may be carry-over from other donors' samples. The sequences come from whole blood, collected in connection with sensitization to the hapten diphenylcyclopropenone (DPC). The CDR3 DNA reads TGTGCCAGCAGCCCCCATGAGAGACTAGCGGTAGCAGGCAAAAACATTCAGTACTTC. It encodes CASSPHERLAVAGKNIQYF.